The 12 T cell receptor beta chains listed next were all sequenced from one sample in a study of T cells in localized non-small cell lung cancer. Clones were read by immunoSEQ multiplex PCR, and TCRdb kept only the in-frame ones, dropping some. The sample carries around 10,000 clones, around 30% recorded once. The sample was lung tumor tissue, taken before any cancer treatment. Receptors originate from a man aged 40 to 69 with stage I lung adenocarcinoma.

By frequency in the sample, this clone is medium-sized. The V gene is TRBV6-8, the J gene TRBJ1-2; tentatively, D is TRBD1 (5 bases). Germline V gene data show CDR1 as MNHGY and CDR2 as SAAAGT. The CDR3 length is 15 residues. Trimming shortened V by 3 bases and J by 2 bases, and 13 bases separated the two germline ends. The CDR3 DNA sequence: TGTGCCAGCAGTTATCAGGGCAGGGAAAACTATGGCTACACCTTC. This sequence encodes CASSYQGRENYGYTF.

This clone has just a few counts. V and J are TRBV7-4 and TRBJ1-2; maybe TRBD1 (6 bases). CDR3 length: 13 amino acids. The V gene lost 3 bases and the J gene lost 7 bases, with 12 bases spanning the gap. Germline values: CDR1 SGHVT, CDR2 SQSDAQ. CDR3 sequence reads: CASSFKGGSGYTF. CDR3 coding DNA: TGTGCCAGCAGCTTTAAAGGGGGAAGTGGCTACACCTTC.

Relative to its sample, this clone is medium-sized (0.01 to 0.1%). CDR3 region: CASSVERGSPLHF. The CDR3, as DNA: TGTGCCAGCAGTGTCGAAAGGGGATCACCCCTCCACTTT. This chain links TRBV6-8 with TRBJ1-6; the D gene is possibly TRBD1 (5 bases). V was cut by 5 bases and J by 10 bases, with 12 bases left in between. This CDR3 region has 13 residues. The germline V gene has CDR1 MNHGY and CDR2 SAAAGT.

The CDR3 DNA sequence: TGTGCCAGCTCTAGGGACAGAGTGCCCTATGGGGCCAACGTCCTGACTTTC. Translated, it gives CASSRDRVPYGANVLTF. The chain recombines TRBV11-3 with TRBJ2-6; 7 nucleotides agree with TRBD1. Germline lookup yields CDR1 SGHNT and CDR2 YENEEA. The CDR3 covers 17 residues. The ends lost 8 bases at V and 3 bases at J; junction bases unmatched: 13.

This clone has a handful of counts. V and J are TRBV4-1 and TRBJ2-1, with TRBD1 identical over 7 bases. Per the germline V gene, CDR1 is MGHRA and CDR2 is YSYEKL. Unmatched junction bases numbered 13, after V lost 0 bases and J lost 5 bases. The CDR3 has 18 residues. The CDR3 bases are TGCGCCAGCAGCCAAGATGGGGCTGGGACAGCGTCGAACAATGAGCAGTTCTTC. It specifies CASSQDGAGTASNNEQFF.

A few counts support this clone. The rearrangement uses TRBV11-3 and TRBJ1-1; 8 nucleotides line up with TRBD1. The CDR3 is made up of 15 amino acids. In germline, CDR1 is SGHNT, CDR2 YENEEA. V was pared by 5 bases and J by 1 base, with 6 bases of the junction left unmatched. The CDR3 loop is CASSLRQGRNTEAFF. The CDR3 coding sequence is TGTGCCAGCAGCCTCCGACAGGGGCGGAACACTGAAGCTTTCTTT.

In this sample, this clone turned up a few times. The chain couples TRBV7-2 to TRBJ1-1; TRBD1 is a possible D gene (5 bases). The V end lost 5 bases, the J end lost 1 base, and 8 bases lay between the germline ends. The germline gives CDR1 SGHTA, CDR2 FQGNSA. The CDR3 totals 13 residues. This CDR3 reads CASSPGGNTEAFF. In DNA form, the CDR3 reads TGTGCCAGCAGCCCTGGGGGGAACACTGAAGCTTTCTTT.

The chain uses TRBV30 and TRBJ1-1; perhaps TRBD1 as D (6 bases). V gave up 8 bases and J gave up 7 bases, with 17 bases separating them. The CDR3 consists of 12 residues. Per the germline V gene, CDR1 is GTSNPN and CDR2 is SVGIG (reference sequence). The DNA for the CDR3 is TGTGCCATCCGACAGGCGCCCTTTGAAGCTTTCTTT. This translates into CAIRQAPFEAFF.

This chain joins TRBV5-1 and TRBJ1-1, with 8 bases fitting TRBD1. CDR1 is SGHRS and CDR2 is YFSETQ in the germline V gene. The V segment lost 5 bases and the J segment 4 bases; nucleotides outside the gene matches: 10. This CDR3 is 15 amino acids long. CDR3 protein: CASSNQGAGGTEAFF. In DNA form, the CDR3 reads TGCGCCAGCAGTAATCAGGGGGCAGGAGGCACTGAAGCTTTCTTT. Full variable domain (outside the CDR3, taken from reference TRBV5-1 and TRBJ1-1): KAGVTQTPRYLIKTRGQQVTLSCSPISGHRSVSWYQQTPGQGLQFLFEYFSETQRNKGNFPGRFSGRQFSNSRSEMNVSTLELGDSALYLCASSNQGAGGTEAFFGQGTRLTVV.

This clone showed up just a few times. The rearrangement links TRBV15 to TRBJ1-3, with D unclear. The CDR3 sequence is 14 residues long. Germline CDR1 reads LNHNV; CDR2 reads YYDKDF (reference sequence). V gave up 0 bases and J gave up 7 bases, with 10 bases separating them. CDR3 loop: CATSREYSRNTIYF. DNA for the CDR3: TGTGCCACCAGCAGAGAATACAGTCGGAACACCATATATTTT.

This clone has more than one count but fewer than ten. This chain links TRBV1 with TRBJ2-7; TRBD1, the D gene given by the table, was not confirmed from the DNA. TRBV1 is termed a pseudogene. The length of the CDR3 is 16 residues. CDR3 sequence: CASSQGTGFGAYEQYF. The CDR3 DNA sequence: TGCGCCAGCAGCCAAGGGACAGGGTTTGGGGCCTACGAGCAGTACTTC.

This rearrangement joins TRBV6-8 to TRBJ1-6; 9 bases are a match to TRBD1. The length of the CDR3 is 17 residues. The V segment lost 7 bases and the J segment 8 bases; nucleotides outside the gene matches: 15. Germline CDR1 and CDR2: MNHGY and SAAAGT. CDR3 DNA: TGTGCCAGCACCAAGAGGGCCGGACAGGGGTCTTATTCACCCCTCCACTTT. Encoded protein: CASTKRAGQGSYSPLHF.